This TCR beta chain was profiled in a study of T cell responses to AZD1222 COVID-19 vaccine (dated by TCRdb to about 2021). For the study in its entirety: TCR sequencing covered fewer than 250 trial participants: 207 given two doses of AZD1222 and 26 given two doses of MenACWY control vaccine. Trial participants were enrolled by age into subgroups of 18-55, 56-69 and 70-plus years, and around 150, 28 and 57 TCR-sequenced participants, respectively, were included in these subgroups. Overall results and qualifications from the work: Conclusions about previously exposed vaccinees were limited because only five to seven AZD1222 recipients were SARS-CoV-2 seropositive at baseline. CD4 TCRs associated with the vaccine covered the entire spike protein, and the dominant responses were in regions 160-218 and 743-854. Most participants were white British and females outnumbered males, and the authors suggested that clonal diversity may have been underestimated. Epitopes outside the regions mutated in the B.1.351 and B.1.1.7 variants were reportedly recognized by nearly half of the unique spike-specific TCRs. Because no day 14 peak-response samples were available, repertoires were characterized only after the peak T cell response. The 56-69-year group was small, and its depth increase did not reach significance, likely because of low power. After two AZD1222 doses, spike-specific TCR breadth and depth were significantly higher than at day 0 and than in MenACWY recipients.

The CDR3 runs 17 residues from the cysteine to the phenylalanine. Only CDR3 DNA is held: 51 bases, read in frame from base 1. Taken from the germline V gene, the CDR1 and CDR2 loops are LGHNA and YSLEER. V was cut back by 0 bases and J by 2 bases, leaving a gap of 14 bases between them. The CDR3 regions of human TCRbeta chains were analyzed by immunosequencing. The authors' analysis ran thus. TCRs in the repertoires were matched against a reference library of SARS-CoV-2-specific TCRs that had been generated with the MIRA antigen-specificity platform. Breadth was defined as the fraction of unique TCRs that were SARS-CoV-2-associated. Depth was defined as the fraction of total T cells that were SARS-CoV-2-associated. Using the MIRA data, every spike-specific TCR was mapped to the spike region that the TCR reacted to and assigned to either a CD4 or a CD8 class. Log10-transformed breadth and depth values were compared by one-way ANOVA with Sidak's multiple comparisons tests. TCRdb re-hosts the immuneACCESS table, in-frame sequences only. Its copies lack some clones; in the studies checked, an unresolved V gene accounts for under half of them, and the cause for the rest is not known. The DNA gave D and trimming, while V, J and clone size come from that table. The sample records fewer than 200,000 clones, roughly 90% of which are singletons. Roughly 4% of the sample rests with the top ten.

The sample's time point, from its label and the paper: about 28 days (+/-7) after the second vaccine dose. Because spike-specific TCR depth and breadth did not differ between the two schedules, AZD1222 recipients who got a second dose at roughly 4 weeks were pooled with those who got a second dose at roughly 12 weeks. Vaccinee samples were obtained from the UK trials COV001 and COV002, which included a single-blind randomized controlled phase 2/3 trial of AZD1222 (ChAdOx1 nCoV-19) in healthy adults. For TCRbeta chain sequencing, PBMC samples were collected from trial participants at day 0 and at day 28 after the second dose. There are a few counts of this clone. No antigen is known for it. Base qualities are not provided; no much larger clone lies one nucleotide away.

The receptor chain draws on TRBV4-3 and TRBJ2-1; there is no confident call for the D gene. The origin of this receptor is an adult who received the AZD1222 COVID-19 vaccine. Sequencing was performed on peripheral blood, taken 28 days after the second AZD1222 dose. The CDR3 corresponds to CASSQDDKGGTYNEQFF. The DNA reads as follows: TGCGCCAGCAGCCAAGATGATAAGGGTGGGACCTACAATGAGCAGTTCTTC.